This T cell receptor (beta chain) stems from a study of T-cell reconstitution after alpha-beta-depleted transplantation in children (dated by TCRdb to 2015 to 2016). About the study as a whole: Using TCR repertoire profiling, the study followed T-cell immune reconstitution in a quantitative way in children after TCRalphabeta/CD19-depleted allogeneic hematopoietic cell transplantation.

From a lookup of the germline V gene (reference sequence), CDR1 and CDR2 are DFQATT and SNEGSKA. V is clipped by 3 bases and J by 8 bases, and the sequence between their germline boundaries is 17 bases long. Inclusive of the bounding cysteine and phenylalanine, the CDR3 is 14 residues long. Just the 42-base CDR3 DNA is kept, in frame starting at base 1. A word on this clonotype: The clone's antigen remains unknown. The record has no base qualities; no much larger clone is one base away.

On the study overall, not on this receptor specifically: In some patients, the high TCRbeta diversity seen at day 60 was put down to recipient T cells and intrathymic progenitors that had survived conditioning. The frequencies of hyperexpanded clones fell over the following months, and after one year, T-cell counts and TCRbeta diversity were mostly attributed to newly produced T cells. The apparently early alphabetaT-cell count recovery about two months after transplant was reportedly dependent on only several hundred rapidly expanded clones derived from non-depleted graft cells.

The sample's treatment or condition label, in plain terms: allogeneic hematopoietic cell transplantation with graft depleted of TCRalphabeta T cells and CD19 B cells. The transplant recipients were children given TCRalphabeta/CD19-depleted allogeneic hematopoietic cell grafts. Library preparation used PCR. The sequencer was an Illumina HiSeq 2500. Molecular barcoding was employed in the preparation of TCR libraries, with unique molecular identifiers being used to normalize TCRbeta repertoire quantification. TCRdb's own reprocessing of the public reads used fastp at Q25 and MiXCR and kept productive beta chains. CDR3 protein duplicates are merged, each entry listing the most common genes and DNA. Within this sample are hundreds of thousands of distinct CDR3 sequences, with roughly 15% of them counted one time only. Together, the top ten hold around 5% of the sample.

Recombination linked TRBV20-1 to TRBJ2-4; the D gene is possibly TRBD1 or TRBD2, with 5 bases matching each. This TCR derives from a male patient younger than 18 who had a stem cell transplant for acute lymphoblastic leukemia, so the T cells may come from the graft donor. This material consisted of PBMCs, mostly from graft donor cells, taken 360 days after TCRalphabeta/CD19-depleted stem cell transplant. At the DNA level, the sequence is TGCAGTGCTAGGAAAGAACCCCGAGGGGACATTCAGTACTTC. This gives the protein CSARKEPRGDIQYF.